A selection of T cell receptor beta chains follows, all from one sample in a study of response to subunit inactivated influenza vaccine. TCRdb re-called the RT-PCR reads through MiXCR, storing one row per CDR3 protein. The table records 600,000 to 850,000 distinct CDR3 sequences, 14% of them present only once. This material consisted of PBMCs from blood, taken less than 15 days before vaccination. These receptors originate from a man in his fifties or sixties who received an inactivated influenza vaccine. The CDR3 runs from the conserved cysteine through the conserved F or W. The D gene is left open where the match is weak. Clone size is given for some rows only: seen once, a few or many times, or a class if the clone is expanded.

J,size,D,V,CDR3,DNA
TRBJ2-1,.,.,TRBV10-3,CAISYLPSGNEQFF,TGTGCCATCAGTTACCTCCCCTCGGGTAACGAGCAGTTCTTC
TRBJ2-5,few,TRBD2,TRBV6-5,CASSFQRGEETQYF,TGTGCCAGCAGTTTTCAACGGGGGGAAGAGACCCAGTACTTC
TRBJ2-1,few,TRBD1,TRBV18,CASSPIQQGNEQFF,TGTGCCAGCTCACCAATTCAACAGGGGAATGAGCAGTTCTTC
TRBJ1-5,.,.,TRBV6-2/TRBV6-3,CASSYGLYSNQPQHF,TGTGCCAGCAGTTACGGGTTATATAGCAATCAGCCCCAGCATTTT
TRBJ1-2,.,.,TRBV10-3,CAISGKRGGFDYGYTF,TGTGCCATCAGTGGGAAACGGGGAGGGTTTGACTATGGCTACACCTTC
TRBJ2-3,few,TRBD2,TRBV28,CASHEGLAGRDTQYF,TGTGCCAGCCACGAAGGTCTAGCGGGGAGGGATACGCAGTATTTT
TRBJ1-1,.,.,TRBV29-1,CSVGVTEAFF,TGCAGCGTAGGGGTTACTGAAGCTTTCTTT
TRBJ2-6,.,.,TRBV7-9,CARSAARGGANVLTF,TGTGCCCGCTCGGCAGCAAGGGGGGGGGCCAACGTCCTGACTTTC
TRBJ2-1,.,.,TRBV9,CASSVEYFDEQFF,TGTGCCAGCAGCGTAGAGTATTTCGATGAGCAGTTCTTC
TRBJ2-6,.,.,TRBV10-3,CAIGRGANVLTF,TGTGCCATCGGGAGGGGGGCCAACGTCCTGACTTTC
TRBJ2-5,many,TRBD2,TRBV2,CASSSSGYQETQYF,TGTGCCAGCAGTTCTAGCGGTTACCAAGAGACCCAGTACTTC
TRBJ1-1,few,.,TRBV28,CASRLGSEAFF,TGTGCCAGCAGGCTGGGGTCTGAAGCTTTCTTT
TRBJ1-1,.,.,TRBV18,CASSQQGGYTEAFF,TGTGCCAGCTCACAACAGGGCGGGTACACTGAAGCTTTCTTT
TRBJ2-1,few,.,TRBV6-2/TRBV6-3,CASRTIGSRIYNEQFF,TGTGCCAGTCGTACGATAGGCAGCCGAATTTACAATGAGCAGTTCTTC
TRBJ1-1,many,TRBD1,TRBV6-1,CASSQGARGGTEAFF,TGTGCCAGCAGTCAAGGGGCCAGGGGGGGGACTGAAGCTTTCTTT
TRBJ2-1,few,TRBD1,TRBV6-2/TRBV6-3,CASSYNRDRGHNNEQFF,TGTGCCAGCAGTTACAACCGGGACAGGGGCCACAACAATGAGCAGTTCTTC
TRBJ1-3,.,TRBD1,TRBV9,CASSTSGGSGNTIYF,TGTGCCAGCAGCACCTCAGGGGGCTCTGGAAACACCATATATTTT
TRBJ2-2,.,.,TRBV10-1,CASSESYARELFF,TGCGCCAGCAGTGAGTCTTACGCCAGGGAGCTGTTTTTT
TRBJ2-5,few,.,TRBV29-1,CSVDRQQETQYF,TGCAGCGTTGATCGTCAGCAAGAGACCCAGTACTTC
TRBJ1-5,many,TRBD1,TRBV20-1,CSAAETGGRDQPQHF,TGCAGTGCTGCGGAAACAGGGGGACGTGATCAGCCCCAGCATTTT
TRBJ2-3,.,TRBD2,TRBV10-3,CAIRPGRGGGTDTQYF,TGTGCCATCAGGCCAGGGAGGGGTGGAGGCACAGATACGCAGTATTTT
TRBJ2-7,few,.,TRBV24-1,CATSDSGRGKDEQYF,TGTGCCACCAGTGATTCCGGCAGGGGAAAAGACGAGCAGTACTTC
TRBJ2-3,few,.,TRBV29-1,CSVFGDTQYF,TGCAGCGTTTTCGGAGATACGCAGTATTTT
TRBJ2-7,.,TRBD2,TRBV3-1,CASSLGLAGAGEQYF,TGTGCCAGCAGCCTGGGACTAGCGGGAGCGGGGGAGCAGTACTTC
TRBJ2-7,.,TRBD2,TRBV18,CASSPGLAGVSEQYF,TGTGCCAGCTCACCCGGACTAGCGGGAGTCTCCGAGCAGTACTTC
TRBJ1-1,few,.,TRBV7-2,CASSLGGRMNTEAFF,TGTGCCAGCAGCTTAGGAGGTCGGATGAACACTGAAGCTTTCTTT
TRBJ2-1,few,TRBD2,TRBV11-2,CASSLGRLGTSGSWSYNEQFF,TGTGCCAGCAGCTTGGGCAGGCTGGGGACTAGCGGGAGTTGGTCCTACAATGAGCAGTTCTTC
TRBJ2-3,many,TRBD1,TRBV7-8,CASSNPGTVNTDTQYF,TGTGCCAGCAGCAATCCCGGGACAGTAAATACAGATACGCAGTATTTT
TRBJ2-3,.,.,TRBV7-2,CASSLYSGRADTQYF,TGTGCCAGCAGCCTTTACAGTGGGCGCGCAGATACGCAGTATTTT